One and the same sample provided the 22 T cell receptor beta chains below, sequenced in a study of T cells in Graves' hyperthyroidism and ophthalmopathy. TCR beta CDR3 sequences were amplified from RNA transcripts. The HTBI set primed first-round TCR CDR3 RT-PCR. TCRdb reprocessed the multiplex PCR reads with MiXCR, giving one entry per CDR3 protein. The table records hundreds of thousands of distinct CDR3 sequences, about 14% of them present only once. Material for sequencing was blood. All receptors derive from a man aged 50-59 years with Graves' ophthalmopathy.

The table lists this clonotype with many counts. V is TRBV2 and J is TRBJ2-5; D may be TRBD1 (6 bases). Germline V gives CDR1 SNHLY, CDR2 FYNNEI. The CDR3 covers 15 residues. Trimming cost V 3 bases and J 2 bases, with 13 bases left between them. CDR3 in amino acids: CASSERTGSQETQYF. Here the CDR3 DNA reads TGTGCCAGCAGTGAGCGAACAGGGTCACAAGAGACCCAGTACTTC.

This clonotype appeared many times. The rearrangement joins TRBV28 to TRBJ1-4; TRBD1 agrees at 7 bases. The CDR3 is 15 amino acids. Trimming removed 6 bases from V and 3 bases from J; junction bases left unmatched: 7. Germline CDR1 is MDHEN and CDR2 is SYDVKM. The CDR3 loop is CASSRRGNSNEKLFF. The CDR3 DNA sequence: TGTGCCAGCAGCCGCAGGGGGAACTCTAATGAAAAACTGTTTTTT.

In this sample, this clonotype turned up many times. V gene TRBV6-1 combines with J gene TRBJ2-7; 12 bases line up with TRBD1. The CDR3 loop spans 15 amino acids. The V and J ends lost 6 bases and 5 bases, in that order; junction bases with no gene match: 8. Germline CDR1 reads MNHNS; CDR2 reads SASEGT. This chain's CDR3 is CASRINRDRGHEQYF. DNA for the CDR3: TGTGCCAGCAGGATCAACCGGGACAGGGGGCACGAGCAGTACTTC.

This clonotype was detected only a few times. The chain couples TRBV24-1 to TRBJ2-7; no definite D call. Germline V gives CDR1 KGHDR, CDR2 SFDVKD. This CDR3 has 13 residues. The germline V and J ends were trimmed by 8 bases and 0 bases, with 10 bases remaining between them. This chain's CDR3 is CATKGAGSYEQYF. CDR3 DNA: TGTGCCACCAAAGGTGCAGGCTCCTACGAGCAGTACTTC.

V and J are TRBV6-1 and TRBJ2-7, with 8 nucleotides matching TRBD1. Unmatched junction bases numbered 14, after V lost 5 bases and J lost 5 bases. Germline V gene sequence: CDR1 MNHNS, CDR2 SASEGT. The CDR3 spans 16 residues. The CDR3 sequence: CASSSTGTGFSDEQYF. CDR3 in DNA: TGTGCCAGCAGTTCCACCGGGACAGGATTTTCAGACGAGCAGTACTTC.

Note on this clonotype: This may be a read error: a much more frequent sequence differs by one nucleotide. The J gene is TRBJ2-7, the V gene TRBV2; D uncertain. Germline V lookup: CDR1 SNHLY, CDR2 FYNNEI. Deletions cut 4 bases from V and 3 bases from J, with 10 bases between. The CDR3 sequence is 13 residues long. CDR3 nucleotides: TGTGCCAGCAGTGCGGGTCCTGGCTACGAGCAGTACTTC. It translates to CASSAGPGYEQYF. Looking up the rest from reference TRBV2 and TRBJ2-7 gives the full variable domain: EPEVTQTPSHQVTQMGQEVILRCVPISNHLYFYWYRQILGQKVEFLVSFYNNEISEKSEIFDDQFSVERPDGSNFTLKIRSTKLEDSAMYFCASSAGPGYEQYFGPGTRLTVT.

The table lists this clonotype with many counts. The rearrangement uses TRBV11-3 and TRBJ2-3; D gene unclear. The CDR3 is 15 amino acids. V lost 2 bases, J lost 7 bases, and 16 bases lay in between. Germline CDR1 and CDR2: SGHNT and YENEEA. CDR3 loop: CASSLLGLGSNTQYF. CDR3 coding DNA: TGTGCCAGCAGCTTACTTGGGTTGGGCTCCAATACGCAGTATTTT.

V gene TRBV20-1 combines with J gene TRBJ2-7; D is unresolved. The CDR3 covers 13 residues. The V end was cut by 4 bases, the J end by 3 bases, with 13 bases between. Germline CDR1 is DFQATT and CDR2 is SNEGSKA (reference sequence). This chain's CDR3 is CSAMTGRLYEQYF. The DNA of the CDR3 is TGCAGTGCTATGACCGGGCGGCTCTACGAGCAGTACTTC.

This clonotype was seen ten or more times. The genes are TRBV27 and TRBJ2-7; perhaps D is TRBD1 or TRBD2 (6 bases each). This CDR3 is 15 amino acids long. Per germline, CDR1 MNHEY and CDR2 SMNVEV (reference sequence). The V and J ends lost 0 bases and 2 bases respectively, with 11 bases between them. This chain's CDR3 is CASSLSGGPAYEQYF. DNA for the CDR3: TGTGCCAGCAGTTTATCAGGGGGGCCGGCCTACGAGCAGTACTTC.

This chain uses TRBV19 with TRBJ1-2; 9 bases line up with TRBD1. The CDR3 length is 13 residues. V lost 11 bases and J lost 5; bases outside the gene matches: 9. CDR1 and CDR2 (germline): LNHDA, SQIVND (reference sequence). In nucleotides, the CDR3 is TGTGCCGTCCAGGGACAGGGCTTTTATGGCTACACCTTC. This sequence encodes CAVQGQGFYGYTF. The variable domain in full, with the rest retrieved from reference TRBV19 and TRBJ1-2, is DGGITQSPKYLFRKEGQNVTLSCEQNLNHDAMYWYRQDPGQGLRLIYYSQIVNDFQKGDIAEGYSVSREKKESFPLTVTSAQKNPTAFYLCAVQGQGFYGYTFGSGTRLTVV.

This clonotype has at least ten counts. The V and J genes are TRBV10-3 and TRBJ1-5, with D unresolved. Germline V gives CDR1 ENHRY, CDR2 SYGVKD. Trimming pared 2 bases from V and 4 bases from J, leaving 24 bases between. The CDR3 is 19 amino acids. The CDR3 DNA follows: TGTGCCATCAGTGAGGGCCGACGGCAAAACGGTGGGGAAAATCAGCCCCAGCATTTT. This translates into CAISEGRRQNGGENQPQHF.

This clonotype was counted at least ten times. The chain carries TRBV7-9 and TRBJ2-7; 9 bases map to TRBD2. V shed 4 bases and J 5 bases; nucleotides not matched to a gene: 9. Germline CDR1 and CDR2: SEHNR and FQNEAQ (reference sequence). The CDR3 has 15 amino acids. CDR3 nucleotides: TGTGCCAGCAGCTACCCCGGGACTAGCTATAACGAGCAGTACTTC. Its protein is CASSYPGTSYNEQYF. Full variable domain (rest looked up from reference TRBV7-9 and TRBJ2-7): DTGVSQNPRHKITKRGQNVTFRCDPISEHNRLYWYRQTLGQGPEFLTYFQNEAQLEKSRLLSDRFSAERPKGSFSTLEIQRTEQGDSAMYLCASSYPGTSYNEQYFGPGTRLTVT.

This clonotype has a count of ten or more. The V and J genes are TRBV20-1 and TRBJ2-3; 14 nucleotides align to TRBD2. Germline CDR1 DFQATT, CDR2 SNEGSKA (reference sequence). The CDR3 is made up of 14 amino acids. The trim removed 6 bases at V and 4 bases at J, leaving 3 bases unmatched. This chain's CDR3 is CSAQGLAGADTQYF. CDR3 coding DNA: TGCAGTGCGCAGGGACTAGCGGGAGCAGATACGCAGTATTTT.

This clonotype was picked up many times. The chain recombines TRBV12-5 with TRBJ2-1; no reliable D call. The CDR3 has 13 residues. The V gene lost 3 bases and the J gene lost 4 bases, with 7 bases spanning the gap. Germline V gives CDR1 LGHNT, CDR2 FRNRAP. CDR3 region: CASGFDPYNEQFF. The CDR3 nucleotides are TGTGCTAGTGGTTTTGACCCTTACAATGAGCAGTTCTTC.

This clonotype occurred many times. The CDR3 nucleotides are TGCGCCAGCAGCCCGGCACAGGGGGCAGGAGATACGCAGTATTTT. It specifies CASSPAQGAGDTQYF. The chain employs TRBV5-1 and TRBJ2-3; 9 nucleotides agree with TRBD1. With V trimmed by 4 bases and J by 5 bases, 8 bases remained unmatched. The CDR3 is 15 amino acids. Germline V gene data show CDR1 as SGHRS and CDR2 as YFSETQ.

This clonotype was counted many times. The chain has TRBV20-1 and TRBJ2-3; 9 positions match TRBD2. The CDR3 has 15 amino acids. Germline loops: CDR1 DFQATT, CDR2 SNEGSKA (reference sequence). The V segment lost 2 bases and the J segment 6 bases; nucleotides outside the gene matches: 9. CDR3 sequence reads: CSARKKRGEWDTQYF. Here the CDR3 DNA reads TGCAGTGCTAGAAAAAAGCGGGGGGAGTGGGATACGCAGTATTTT.

This clonotype was seen ten or more times. V and J are TRBV27 and TRBJ1-1; 10 nucleotides line up with TRBD1. V gave up 2 bases and J gave up 4 bases; unmatched junction bases: 7. The CDR3 sequence is 16 residues long. Germline V gene lookup returns CDR1 MNHEY and CDR2 SMNVEV (reference sequence). CDR3 nucleotides: TGTGCCAGCAGTTTAAACTTCGGGACAGGGGCCACTGAAGCTTTCTTT. This codes for CASSLNFGTGATEAFF.

This clonotype was counted only a few times. The rearrangement uses TRBV5-6 and TRBJ2-4; 9 bases map to TRBD1. The V gene end was trimmed by 4 bases and the J gene end by 0 bases; junction bases not matched to a gene: 8. The CDR3 is 17 amino acids. Germline V lookup: CDR1 SGHDT, CDR2 YYEEEE. The CDR3 DNA reads as TGTGCCAGCAGCAGACAGGGGGGTACCCTAGCCAAAAACATTCAGTACTTC. The encoded protein is CASSRQGGTLAKNIQYF. The full variable domain, with the rest looked up from reference TRBV5-6 and TRBJ2-4, is DAGVTQSPTHLIKTRGQQVTLRCSPKSGHDTVSWYQQALGQGPQFIFQYYEEEERQRGNFPDRFSGHQFPNYSSELNVNALLLGDSALYLCASSRQGGTLAKNIQYFGAGTRLSVL.

The chain employs TRBV28 and TRBJ2-7, with TRBD1 matching over 9 bases. The CDR3 is made up of 15 amino acids. CDR1 MDHEN and CDR2 SYDVKM come from the germline V gene. J was trimmed by 2 bases and V by 7 bases; bases with no gene match: 9. DNA for the CDR3: TGTGCCAGCATAAAACCGGGACAGGGAACCTACGAGCAGTACTTC. It codes for CASIKPGQGTYEQYF.

This chain uses TRBV19 with TRBJ1-5; D gene uncertain. Looked up from germline, CDR1 is LNHDA and CDR2 is SQIVND (reference sequence). The CDR3 consists of 14 residues. V was pared by 2 bases and J by 5 bases, with 10 bases between. Here the CDR3 reads CASSIKKGDQPQHF. For the CDR3, the DNA is TGTGCCAGTAGTATAAAAAAAGGAGATCAGCCCCAGCATTTT.

This clonotype was picked up many times. The rearrangement uses TRBV5-1 and TRBJ2-7; 10 nucleotides align to TRBD1. Looked up from germline, CDR1 is SGHRS and CDR2 is YFSETQ. Trimming took 0 bases from V and 2 from J; bases not matched to a gene: 5. The CDR3 extends over 16 amino acids. CDR3 amino acids: CASSLDPGTGAYEQYF. CDR3 coding DNA: TGCGCCAGCAGCTTGGACCCCGGGACAGGGGCCTACGAGCAGTACTTC.

The genes are TRBV6-5 and TRBJ2-7; tentative D call: TRBD1 (5 bases). CDR1 and CDR2 from the germline V gene are MNHEY and SVGAGI. Deletions cut 1 base from V and 3 bases from J, with 13 bases between. The CDR3 contains 15 residues. The chain's CDR3 is CASSYWGSSVYEQYF. The DNA of the CDR3 is TGTGCCAGCAGTTACTGGGGCAGCTCGGTCTACGAGCAGTACTTC.